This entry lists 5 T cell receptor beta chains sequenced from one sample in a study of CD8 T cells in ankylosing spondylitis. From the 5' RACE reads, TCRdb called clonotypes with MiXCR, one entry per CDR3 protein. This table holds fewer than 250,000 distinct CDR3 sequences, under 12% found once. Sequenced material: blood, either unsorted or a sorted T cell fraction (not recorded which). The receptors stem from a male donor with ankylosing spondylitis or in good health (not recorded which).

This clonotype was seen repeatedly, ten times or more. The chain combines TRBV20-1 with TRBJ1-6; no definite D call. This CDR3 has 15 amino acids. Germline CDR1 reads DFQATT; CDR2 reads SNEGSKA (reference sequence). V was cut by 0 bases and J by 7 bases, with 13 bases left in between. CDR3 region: CSAREGGSTNSPLHF. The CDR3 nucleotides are TGCAGTGCTAGAGAGGGAGGGTCAACGAATTCACCCCTCCACTTT.

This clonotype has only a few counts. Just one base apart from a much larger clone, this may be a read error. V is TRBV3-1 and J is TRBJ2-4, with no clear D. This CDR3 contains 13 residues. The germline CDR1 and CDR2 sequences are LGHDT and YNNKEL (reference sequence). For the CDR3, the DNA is TGTACCAGCAGCCAAGACGGCCCAAACATTCAGTACTTC. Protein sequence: CTSSQDGPNIQYF.

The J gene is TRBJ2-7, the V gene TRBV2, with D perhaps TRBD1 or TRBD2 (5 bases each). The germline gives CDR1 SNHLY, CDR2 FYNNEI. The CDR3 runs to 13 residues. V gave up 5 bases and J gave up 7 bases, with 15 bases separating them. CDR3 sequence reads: CASSPPGRQEQYF. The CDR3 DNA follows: TGTGCCAGCAGTCCACCGGGACGTCAGGAGCAGTACTTC.

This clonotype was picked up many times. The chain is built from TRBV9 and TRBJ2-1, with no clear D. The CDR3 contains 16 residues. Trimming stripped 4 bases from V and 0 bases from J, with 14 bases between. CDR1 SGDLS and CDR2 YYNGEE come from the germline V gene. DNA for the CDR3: TGTGCCAGCAGCCCTAGGGAATCGAGCTCCTACAATGAGCAGTTCTTC. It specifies CASSPRESSSYNEQFF.

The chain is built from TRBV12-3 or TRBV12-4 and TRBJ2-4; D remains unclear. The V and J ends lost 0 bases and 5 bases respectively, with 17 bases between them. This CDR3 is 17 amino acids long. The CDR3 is CASSLAPLDQWENIQYF. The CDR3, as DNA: TGTGCCAGCAGTTTAGCTCCCTTGGACCAATGGGAAAACATTCAGTACTTC.